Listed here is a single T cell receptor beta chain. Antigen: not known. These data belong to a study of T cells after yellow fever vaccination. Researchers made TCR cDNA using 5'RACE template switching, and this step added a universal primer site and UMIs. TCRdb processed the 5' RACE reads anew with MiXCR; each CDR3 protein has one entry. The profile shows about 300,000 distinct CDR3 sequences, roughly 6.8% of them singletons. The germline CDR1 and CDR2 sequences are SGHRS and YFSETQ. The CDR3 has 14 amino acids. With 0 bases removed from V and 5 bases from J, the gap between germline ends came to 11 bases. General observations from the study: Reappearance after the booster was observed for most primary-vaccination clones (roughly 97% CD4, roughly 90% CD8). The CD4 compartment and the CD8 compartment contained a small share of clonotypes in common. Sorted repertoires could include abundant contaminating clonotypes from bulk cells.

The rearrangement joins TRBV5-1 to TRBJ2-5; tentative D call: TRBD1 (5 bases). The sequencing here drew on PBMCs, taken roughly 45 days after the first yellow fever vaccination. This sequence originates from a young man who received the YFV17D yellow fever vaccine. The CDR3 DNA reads TGCGCCAGCAGCTTGGGGGGCTGGCGGGAGACCCAGTACTTC. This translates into CASSLGGWRETQYF.